The clone carrying this T cell receptor (beta chain) has just a few counts. The antigen is undetermined. Losses at the gene ends were 6 bases for V and 0 bases for J; bases not matched to a gene: 4. Germline CDR1 reads DFQATT; CDR2 reads SNEGSKA (reference sequence). The CDR3 runs 13 residues. Stated time point: newly diagnosed GD, antithyroid drugs for less than 3 months. Researchers made the TCR library from RNA that was extracted from PBMCs. The data originate from a study of regulatory T cells in long-lasting Graves disease. General study findings and limits: Persistent Graves' patients showed a TCR diversity that was lower than that of newly diagnosed ones.

The authors built TCR beta libraries using iRepertoire HTBI primers and Arm-PCR of CDR3 regions. TCRdb fed the multiplex PCR reads into MiXCR, producing one record per CDR3 protein. The data show 500,000 or so distinct CDR3 sequences, 14% seen once. This same sample was also part of a study on T cells in Graves' hyperthyroidism and ophthalmopathy. That work adds: Graves' hyperthyroidism was deemed stable absent ophthalmopathy progression within 18 months. The majority of expanded thyroid clonotypes above 0.001 also appeared in blood.

The rearrangement links TRBV20-1 to TRBJ1-1; 7 positions agree with TRBD1. Sample: peripheral blood mononuclear cells (PBMCs), taken at new diagnosis, from a patient treated with antithyroid drugs. The clonotype comes from a woman between 45 and 60 years old with Graves disease. CDR3 in DNA: TGCAGTGCGGAGGGACAGATGAACACTGAAGCTTTCTTT. Protein: CSAEGQMNTEAFF.